Following are 15 T cell receptor beta chains from one sample sequenced in a study of OX40 agonist ivuxolimab in advanced cancers. Receptor libraries were prepared by the immunoSEQ multiplex PCR assay. Entries here come from immuneACCESS through TCRdb and include only in-frame sequences with V and J called. Some clones fail to appear in such tables; in the studies checked, an unresolved V gene covers under half of the shortfall, and the cause of the remainder is unknown. The sample table holds 15,000 to 20,000 clones, of which over 75% were seen once. The ten largest clones take up about a quarter of the sample. This specimen was CD4+ or CD8+ T cells sorted from blood, taken in a trial of the OX40 agonist ivuxolimab. The receptors stem from an adult with an advanced solid tumor such as melanoma, head and neck, liver or kidney cancer.

The chain couples TRBV5-4 to TRBJ2-3; TRBD2 matches at 12 bases. V dropped 3 bases and J dropped 5; count of bases not matched to a gene: 4. The CDR3 has 15 amino acids. The germline V gene has CDR1 SGHNT and CDR2 YYREEE (reference sequence). The CDR3 here is CASSSPGLAGDTQYF. The CDR3, as DNA: TGTGCCAGCAGCTCGCCGGGACTAGCGGGAGATACGCAGTATTTT.

This clone was recorded once. At one boundary the junction diverges from the germline segment, which might be a read error. J is TRBJ2-7 and V is TRBV4-1; perhaps TRBD1 as D (5 bases). This CDR3 region has 13 residues. CDR1 is MGHRA, CDR2 YSYEKL, per germline. CDR3 residues: CASSEDRGYEQYF. CDR3 in DNA: TGCGCCAGCAGCGAAGACAGAGGCTACGAGCAGTACTTC.

This clone was counted a single time. V is TRBV27 and J is TRBJ1-1; D remains unclear. Germline values: CDR1 MNHEY, CDR2 SMNVEV (reference sequence). The CDR3 length is 16 residues. Trimming removed 5 bases from V and 4 bases from J, with 20 bases in between. The CDR3 is CASSPAVGRTVTEAFF. Written as DNA, the CDR3 is TGTGCCAGCAGTCCCGCGGTTGGAAGGACCGTCACTGAAGCTTTCTTT.

The CDR3, as DNA: TGTGCCAGCAGTTTGAGGGGCGCAGGGTTAACAGAGACCCAGTACTTC. Protein: CASSLRGAGLTETQYF. J is TRBJ2-5 and V is TRBV28; D tentatively reads TRBD1 or TRBD2 (5 bases each). CDR1 is MDHEN, CDR2 SYDVKM, per germline. This CDR3 comprises 16 residues. The V gene lost 3 bases and the J gene lost 4 bases, with 18 bases spanning the gap.

This sequence joins TRBV6-1 and TRBJ1-3; D perhaps matches TRBD1 (5 bases). V shed 2 bases and J shed 3 bases, with 8 bases lying between them. The germline V gene has CDR1 MNHNS and CDR2 SASEGT. There are 14 residues in the CDR3. CDR3 bases: TGTGCCAGCAGTGAATCCAGGGTTGGAAACACCATATATTTT. Its translation is CASSESRVGNTIYF.

The rearrangement joins TRBV9 to TRBJ2-2, with 7 positions matching TRBD1. Germline V gene sequence: CDR1 SGDLS, CDR2 YYNGEE. V shed 5 bases, J shed 3 bases, and the junction held 4 bases outside the gene matches. This CDR3 has 14 amino acids. The CDR3 here is CASSLTGDTGELFF. The CDR3 coding sequence is TGTGCCAGCAGTCTCACAGGGGACACCGGGGAGCTGTTTTTT.

The chain joins TRBV6-5 to TRBJ1-5, with unresolved D. V shed 8 bases and J shed 4 bases, with 12 bases lying between them. Germline V gives CDR1 MNHEY, CDR2 SVGAGI. This CDR3 region has 13 residues. The CDR3 loop is CASGVATNQPQHF. DNA for the CDR3: TGTGCCAGCGGGGTAGCAACAAATCAGCCCCAGCATTTT.

This clone was observed a handful of times. The rearrangement links TRBV6-6 to TRBJ1-1; possible D gene TRBD1, 5 bases. Germline values: CDR1 MNHNY, CDR2 SVGAGI (reference sequence). CDR3 length: 12 amino acids. The V end lost 5 bases, the J end lost 6 bases, and 10 bases lay between the germline ends. The CDR3 DNA is TGTGCCAGCAGTGGGACTAGGCCTGAAGCTTTCTTT. Protein sequence: CASSGTRPEAFF.

The chain couples TRBV9 to TRBJ1-1; 9 bases agree with TRBD1. V lost 3 bases and J lost 1; bases outside the gene matches: 4. The germline V gene has CDR1 SGDLS and CDR2 YYNGEE. CDR3 size: 15 residues. In nucleotides, the CDR3 is TGTGCCAGCAGCGCTACGACAGGGGGGAACACTGAAGCTTTCTTT. Protein sequence: CASSATTGGNTEAFF. The full variable domain, completed using reference TRBV9 and TRBJ1-1, is DSGVTQTPKHLITATGQRVTLRCSPRSGDLSVYWYQQSLDQGLQFLIQYYNGEERAKGNILERFSAQQFPDLHSELNLSSLELGDSALYFCASSATTGGNTEAFFGQGTRLTVV.

This sequence joins TRBV28 and TRBJ2-3; possibly TRBD1 for D (5 bases). The germline gives CDR1 MDHEN, CDR2 SYDVKM. This CDR3 contains 16 residues. V was cut by 3 bases and J by 5 bases, with 18 bases left in between. Here the CDR3 DNA reads TGTGCCAGCAGTTTTTTCCAGGGTAAGAACCGAGATACGCAGTATTTT. As protein: CASSFFQGKNRDTQYF. Variable domain in full (rest from reference TRBV28 and TRBJ2-3): DVKVTQSSRYLVKRTGEKVFLECVQDMDHENMFWYRQDPGLGLRLIYFSYDVKMKEKGDIPEGYSVSREKKERFSLILESASTNQTSMYLCASSFFQGKNRDTQYFGPGTRLTVL.

The V call is TRBV28, the J call TRBJ1-5, with D possibly TRBD1 on 5 matching bases. Germline CDR1 reads MDHEN; CDR2 reads SYDVKM. This CDR3 contains 13 residues. V was shortened by 11 bases and J by 6 bases, with 17 bases between the two germline ends. CDR3 region: CAALRDDGQPQHF. CDR3 nucleotide sequence: TGTGCCGCGTTACGGGACGATGGTCAGCCCCAGCATTTT.

The chain uses TRBV30 and TRBJ2-3; 7 bases are shared with TRBD2. Germline-derived CDR1 and CDR2 are GTSNPN and SVGIG (reference sequence). CDR3 length equals 15 residues. V lost 2 bases, J lost 1 base, and 6 bases stayed unmatched. The CDR3, as DNA: TGTGCCTGGAGTCGCCGAGCGGGACGCACAGATACGCAGTATTTT. As protein: CAWSRRAGRTDTQYF.

The chain joins TRBV6-5 to TRBJ1-5, with D uncertain. The CDR3 is made up of 13 amino acids. Germline values: CDR1 MNHEY, CDR2 SVGAGI. Trimming removed 2 bases from V and 1 base from J, with 3 bases in between. The CDR3 nucleotides read TGTGCCAGCAGTTACGGAAGCAATCAGCCCCAGCATTTT. Translating it yields CASSYGSNQPQHF.

This clone was counted once. V is TRBV21-1 and J is TRBJ1-1; the table's D call, TRBD1, was not checked against the DNA. TRBV21-1 constitutes a pseudogene. CDR3 length: 19 amino acids. CDR3 coding DNA: TGTGCCAGCAGCAAAGAAACGTTTAGGACAGGGGGCAGAGGAACTGAAGCTTTCTTT. Translation gives CASSKETFRTGGRGTEAFF.

This clone was observed a single time. The chain carries TRBV4-2 and TRBJ2-7; D gene unclear. There are 14 residues in the CDR3. Trimming shortened V by 0 bases and J by 3 bases, and 9 bases separated the two germline ends. The germline CDR1 and CDR2 sequences are LGHNA and YNFKEQ. CDR3 protein: CASSQEADHYEQYF. CDR3 DNA: TGTGCCAGCAGCCAAGAGGCAGACCACTACGAGCAGTACTTC.